Sequencing of this TCR beta chain was carried out in a study of OX40 agonist ivuxolimab in advanced cancers. Study summary: Subjects had a mean age of about 60 years, with a range of roughly 20 to 79; just over 80% were male.

Details on this clone: The target antigen is unknown.

Here immunoSEQ multiplex PCR was the method, and the copy in TCRdb shows in-frame clones only, minus some. The data contain over 60,000 clones, less than 90% of them singletons. The CDR3 is 11 amino acids. CDR1 is DFQATT, CDR2 SNEGSKA, per germline (reference sequence). Between the trimmed V and J ends, which lost 5 bases and 9 bases, there was a span of 8 bases. Study observations and caveats: There were also nonresponders showing low normalized T-cell clonal expansion.

Autoimmune disease history or systemic immunosuppression led to patients being barred. The chain employs TRBV20-1 and TRBJ1-6, with D unresolved. The receptor was isolated from an adult with an advanced solid tumor such as melanoma, head and neck, liver or kidney cancer. The sample in question was CD4+ or CD8+ T cells sorted from blood, obtained in a trial of the OX40 agonist ivuxolimab. The CDR3 nucleotides are TGCAGTGCTCGACTGGGTTCACCCCTCCACTTT. Translation gives CSARLGSPLHF.